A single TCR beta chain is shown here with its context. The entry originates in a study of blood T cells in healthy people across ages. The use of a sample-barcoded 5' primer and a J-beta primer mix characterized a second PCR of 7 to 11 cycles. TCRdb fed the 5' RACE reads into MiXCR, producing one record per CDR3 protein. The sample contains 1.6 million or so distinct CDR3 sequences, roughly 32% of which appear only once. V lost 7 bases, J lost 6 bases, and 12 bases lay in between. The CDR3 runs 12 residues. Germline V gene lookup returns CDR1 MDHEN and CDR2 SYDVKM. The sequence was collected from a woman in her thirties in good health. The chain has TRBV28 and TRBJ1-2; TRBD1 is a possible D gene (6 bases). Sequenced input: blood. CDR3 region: CASKGGLDGYTF. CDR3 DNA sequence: TGTGCCAGCAAAGGGGGGCTGGATGGCTACACCTTC.